A selection of T cell receptor beta chains follows, all from one sample in a study of graft-versus-host responses after intestinal transplantation. This table comes from immunoSEQ multiplex PCR, and its TCRdb copy is limited to in-frame clones, with some not included. The sample consists of some 18,000 clones, around nine tenths of them appearing once. Source: PBMCs, taken less than 400 days after transplant. These receptors came from a human patient who received an intestinal transplant, so some T cells may come from the graft donor. CDR3s leave out the opening cysteine and the closing phenylalanine or tryptophan.

V: TRBV6-4; J: TRBJ2-1; CDR3: ASSASSYNEQF
V: TRBV12-5; J: TRBJ1-6; CDR3: ASVGDSVFENNSPLH
V: TRBV2; J: TRBJ2-1; CDR3: ASKGSPVNEQF
V: TRBV27; J: TRBJ2-4; CDR3: ASSLGGLAKNIQY
V: TRBV11-2; J: TRBJ1-5; CDR3: ASSLDPGQPQH
V: TRBV9; J: TRBJ2-7; CDR3: ASSVGVFEDGEQY
V: TRBV9; J: TRBJ2-7; CDR3: ASSVGTTYEQY
V: TRBV14; J: TRBJ2-1; CDR3: ASSPNRNEQF
V: TRBV2; J: TRBJ2-3; CDR3: AVRDSGVDTQY
V: TRBV5-1; J: TRBJ2-7; CDR3: ASSLVPSGKDEQY
V: TRBV6-1; J: TRBJ2-5; CDR3: ASSEFPSGRAGETQY
V: TRBV18; J: TRBJ1-2; CDR3: ASSPQAGGGYT
V: TRBV5-1; J: TRBJ2-1; CDR3: ASTGGPNEQF
V: TRBV5-1; J: TRBJ2-7; CDR3: EKPGGSEQY
V: TRBV2; J: TRBJ2-7; CDR3: ASSERSYEQY
V: TRBV5-5; J: TRBJ2-3; CDR3: ASSPFPDPGQGSDTQY
V: TRBV5-1; J: TRBJ1-4; CDR3: ASSLMGQSNEKLF
V: TRBV13; J: TRBJ1-2; CDR3: ASSSNPGDSYGYT
V: TRBV11-2; J: TRBJ2-7; CDR3: ASSLGTGAYEQY
V: TRBV11-2; J: TRBJ1-6; CDR3: ASRWQEQHNSPLH
V: TRBV27; J: TRBJ2-7; CDR3: ASSLRGASYEQY
V: TRBV5-1; J: TRBJ1-2; CDR3: ASSLVGGGYDGYT
V: TRBV6-6; J: TRBJ1-1; CDR3: ASSYNGVNTEAF
V: TRBV2; J: TRBJ1-1; CDR3: ASSEAGRGPNTEAF
V: TRBV28; J: .; CDR3: ASSRLGGRAFGEQY
V: TRBV19; J: TRBJ1-5; CDR3: ASSIGNQPQH
V: TRBV6-5; J: TRBJ2-5; CDR3: ASRRGGLGETQY
V: TRBV12-2; J: TRBJ1-5; CDR3: ARTQDRGKELGGNQPQH
V: TRBV4-1; J: TRBJ1-1; CDR3: ASSRVFDTEAF
V: TRBV9; J: TRBJ2-2; CDR3: ASSVGGLTGELF
V: TRBV7-3; J: TRBJ2-1; CDR3: ASSLSQGMYNEQF
V: TRBV25-1; J: TRBJ2-7; CDR3: ASSELGEYEQY
V: TRBV7-8; J: TRBJ2-3; CDR3: ASSWGADTQY
V: TRBV15; J: TRBJ2-1; CDR3: ATSGLLQGENNEQF
V: TRBV5-1; J: TRBJ1-2; CDR3: ASRGGGDGDANYGYT
V: TRBV7-9; J: TRBJ1-2; CDR3: ASSPPAHHYGYT
V: TRBV4-1; J: TRBJ2-4; CDR3: ASSRGLAGGLSKNIQY